This TCR beta chain derives from a study of Graves' ophthalmopathy and Graves' hyperthyroidism. This clonotype was recorded many times. The authors amplified TCR beta CDR3 regions, and they did so from RNA transcripts for repertoire sequencing. Second-round multiplex PCR followed a first-round RT-PCR using HTBI primers. MiXCR was run by TCRdb on the multiplex PCR reads, yielding one entry per CDR3 protein. The data show about 400,000 distinct CDR3 sequences, about a sixth seen once. This receptor was taken from a woman between 18 and 30 years old with Graves' ophthalmopathy. Specimen: peripheral blood.

For the CDR3, the DNA is TGCGCCAGCAGCCGGACTTATGGGGACGGGTCCTACGAGCAGTACTTC. Protein product: CASSRTYGDGSYEQYF. This chain connects TRBV4-3 to TRBJ2-7; TRBD1 or TRBD2 may be the D gene (5 bases each). Germline V gene data show CDR1 as LGHNA and CDR2 as YSLEER. The V gene lost 4 bases and the J gene lost 1 base, with 17 bases spanning the gap. The CDR3 runs to 16 residues.